Included here is one T cell receptor beta chain sequence, with context. The recovered donors of Cohort 3 showed two negative PCRs, clearance, or symptom resolution. The entry originates in a study of blood T cell repertoires in COVID-19. Here immunoSEQ multiplex PCR was the method, and the copy in TCRdb shows in-frame clones only, minus some. This table holds 490,000 or so clones, about 88% found once. The length of the CDR3 is 12 residues. V lost 8 bases to trimming and J lost 6 bases, with 11 bases between them. The V gene's germline CDR1 is MNHEY and CDR2 SMNVEV (reference sequence). The J gene is TRBJ2-1, the V gene TRBV27; a weak D match, TRBD2 (6 bases). Sequencing was performed on PBMCs or T cells enriched from blood (not recorded which). The sequence was obtained from a woman aged 55-70 years who had recovered from COVID-19. The CDR3 DNA reads TGTGCCAGCCACGGGACTCTCAATGAGCAGTTCTTC. Its protein is CASHGTLNEQFF.